These T cell receptor beta chains were read from a single sample in a study of blood T cell repertoires in COVID-19. Some clones are missing from TCRdb's copy, which holds only in-frame ones; the method was immunoSEQ multiplex PCR. The table has fewer than 350,000 clones, approximately 90% seen once; the top ten hold about 4.2%. Sequences were obtained from peripheral blood. All receptors come from a man in his forties with acute or convalescent COVID-19. CDR3s include the opening cysteine and the closing phenylalanine or tryptophan. Fields, in order: D gene, V gene, CDR3 protein. A D gene is named only where the DNA matches it firmly.

>.|TRBV18
CASSPAFTRDTEQYF
>.|TRBV2
CASSLEGTEAFF
>TRBD2|TRBV7-8
CASSRGTSGLYEQYF
>TRBD1|TRBV5-1
CASSFDRGPQSEKLFF
>.|TRBV19
CASSTGITEAFF
>.|TRBV2
CASSAGSYGYTF
>.|TRBV29-1
CSVEVIRQGLNTGELFF
>.|TRBV4-2
CASSQDDTVSYEQYF
>.|TRBV3-1/TRBV3-2
CASSQQGGVTEAFF
>TRBD1|TRBV6-5
CASRRTGTNTEAFF
>.|TRBV5-4
CASSLFGEDNQPQHF
>TRBD1|TRBV6-5
CASRRQGEGYGYTF
>TRBD1|TRBV10-3
CASGQGGSYGYTF
>.|TRBV4-2
CASSLSGVAGGELFF
>.|TRBV5-4
CASSLKGGAGNYGYTF
>.|TRBV15
CATSRGTTISTGNTIYF
>.|TRBV29-1
CSVWDNGEQFF
>TRBD2|TRBV9
CASSVGFGEGYEQYF
>.|TRBV6-5
CASSWQGYGYTF
>.|TRBV30
CATHPTGYGYTF
>.|TRBV5-1
CASSSQGSHEQYF
>.|TRBV15
CATSRDRVRGTEAFF
>TRBD1|TRBV9
CASGGTGNEQFF
>TRBD2|TRBV5-4
CASSSGERGSTDTQYF
>.|TRBV2
CASSGTDYGYTF
>.|TRBV20-1
CSARGVTEAFF
>TRBD1|TRBV6-1
CASSEMAGGQELFF
>TRBD2|TRBV11-2
CASSLLAGTYYEQYF